This T cell receptor (beta chain) derives from a study of CD8 T cells in Susac syndrome. Trimming at V came to 2 bases and at J to 1 base, leaving 8 bases not matched to a gene. Germline CDR1 LNHDA, CDR2 SQIVND (reference sequence). There are 16 residues in the CDR3. This clonotype was seen just once. TCR beta was sequenced from blood CD8+ and CD4+ T cells. Healthy donors, matched for age and sex, constituted the control group. The CD8+ and CD4+ T cells were isolated magnetically using a negative isolation approach, whereas the TEMRA cells were enriched by FACS. RNA amounts of roughly 0.5 to 1 ug underwent reverse transcription with random hexamers. Multiplex PCR with immunoSEQ amplified the TCR beta CDR3 across 54 Vbeta and 13 Jbeta. TCRdb used MiXCR to reprocess the immunoSEQ multiplex PCR reads, holding one entry per CDR3 protein. The sample has approximately 160,000 distinct CDR3 sequences; 93% are singletons.

J is TRBJ2-7 and V is TRBV19; the match to TRBD1 covers 7 bases. This TCR was sampled from a human donor in good health. Source material: CD4+ T cells from PBMCs. The CDR3 sequence: CASSILGDRGSYEQYF. The DNA of the CDR3 is TGTGCCAGTAGTATACTTGGGGACAGAGGATCCTACGAGCAGTACTTC.